These T cell receptor beta chains were read from a single sample in a study of regulatory T cells in long-lasting Graves disease. TCRdb used MiXCR to reprocess the multiplex PCR reads, holding one entry per CDR3 protein. This sample yields under 500,000 distinct CDR3 sequences, of which about 20% are seen a single time; about 8.3% belongs to the top ten. This specimen was peripheral blood mononuclear cells (PBMCs), taken when the disease was refractory, from a patient treated with antithyroid drugs. Source of these receptors: a female donor with Graves disease. The CDR3 runs from the conserved cysteine through the conserved F or W. Each record gives: clone size, D gene, J gene, V gene, CDR3 DNA, CDR3 protein. A D gene is named only where the DNA matches it firmly. Not every row has a clone size; where given, it reads once, few, many or a size class.

- | - | TRBJ1-4 | TRBV4-1 | TGCGCCAGCAGCCAAACAGGGTTTCAACTGTTTTTT | CASSQTGFQLFF
few | - | TRBJ2-7 | TRBV15 | TGTGCCACCAGCAGAGGTAGGGCGGTCTACGAGCAGTACTTC | CATSRGRAVYEQYF
many | - | TRBJ1-5 | TRBV20-1 | TGCAGTGCTAGACCAAATACAGGGAACGGCAATCAGCCCCAGCATTTT | CSARPNTGNGNQPQHF
many | TRBD1 | TRBJ2-5 | TRBV20-1 | TGCAGTGCTTTACGCCCACGGACAGGGATCGGGACCCAAGAGACCCAGTACTTC | CSALRPRTGIGTQETQYF
- | TRBD1 | TRBJ2-1 | TRBV25-1 | TGTGCCAGCAGTGATTCCGGACAGGGGGCAACTAGCGGGTCCTGCAATGAGCAGTTCTTC | CASSDSGQGATSGSCNEQFF
many | - | TRBJ2-7 | TRBV28 | TGTGCCAGCAGTTTGTCGGGGGGCCAGGGGGCTAGATACGAGCAGTACTTC | CASSLSGGQGARYEQYF
once | TRBD1 | TRBJ2-6 | TRBV5-1 | TGCGCCAGCAGCTTGAGGGACAGCTCGTCTGGGGCCAACGTCCTGACTTTC | CASSLRDSSSGANVLTF
few | - | TRBJ2-7 | TRBV5-8 | TGTGCCAGCAGCTCGCCAATCTCCTACGAGCAGTACTTC | CASSSPISYEQYF
- | TRBD2 | TRBJ2-1 | TRBV6-9 | TGTGCCAGCAGTTATCGTGCGGGAGCGTACAATGAGCAGTTCTTC | CASSYRAGAYNEQFF
- | - | TRBJ2-5 | TRBV6-2/TRBV6-3 | TGTGCCAGCAGTATCGACAGGTCTAGGGAGACCCAGTACTTC | CASSIDRSRETQYF
many | - | TRBJ1-1 | TRBV7-2 | TGTGCCAGCAGGAGGGCCTTGAACACTGAAGCTTTCTTT | CASRRALNTEAFF
- | - | TRBJ2-7 | TRBV14 | TGTGCCAGCAGCCAGGACTTTATAGGGGCCTACGAGCAGTACTTC | CASSQDFIGAYEQYF
many | - | TRBJ2-7 | TRBV15 | TGTGCCACCAGCAGAGATATTGGGGAGCAGTACTTC | CATSRDIGEQYF
few | - | TRBJ2-2 | TRBV7-9 | TGTGCCAGCAGCCAGGGGATAAACACCGGGGAGCTGTTTTTT | CASSQGINTGELFF
- | - | TRBJ2-2 | TRBV28 | TGTGCCAGCTCAAAGGGGGGCCCGAACACCGGGGAGCTGTTTTTT | CASSKGGPNTGELFF
- | - | TRBJ2-2 | TRBV30 | TGTGCCTGGAGGTGGATCGGCTTATTGAACACCGGGGAGCTGTTTTTT | CAWRWIGLLNTGELFF
- | - | TRBJ2-7 | TRBV4-1 | TGCGCCAGCAGCCAAGTTACAAGGGACTACGAGCAGTACTTC | CASSQVTRDYEQYF
few | - | TRBJ1-1 | TRBV20-1 | TGCAGTGCTGCGACGTACGGCGTGAACACTGAAGCTTTCTTT | CSAATYGVNTEAFF
many | TRBD1 | TRBJ1-5 | TRBV2 | TGTGCCAGCAGCTCGGGGACAGGGAACAATCAGCCCCAGCATTTT | CASSSGTGNNQPQHF
few | - | TRBJ2-7 | TRBV2 | TGTGCCAGCAGTGAAGCGCTTCTCGGCCGTAACGAGCAGTACTTC | CASSEALLGRNEQYF
- | TRBD2 | TRBJ2-5 | TRBV7-2 | TGTGCCAGCAGCTTTCTGATGGGGGGGCAAGAGACCCAGTACTTC | CASSFLMGGQETQYF
- | - | TRBJ2-2 | TRBV7-6 | TGTGCCAGCAGCTTAGCGACAGGAGGCACCGGGGAGCTGTTTTTT | CASSLATGGTGELFF
many | - | TRBJ1-5 | TRBV28 | TGTGCCAGCAGCCGCGCGGAGGCCCCTCGGCCCCAGCATTTT | CASSRAEAPRPQHF
- | - | TRBJ2-5 | TRBV7-9 | TGTGCCAGCAGCTTAGGGGTGTCCGGGGAGACCCAGTACTTC | CASSLGVSGETQYF
few | - | TRBJ2-7 | TRBV5-6 | TGTGCCAGCAGCCGTACAGGGGATAGCGGCTACGAGCAGTACTTC | CASSRTGDSGYEQYF
many | - | TRBJ2-5 | TRBV3-1 | TGTGCCAGCAGCCGGTCCCAGCCTGGAGGTGAGACCCAGTACTTC | CASSRSQPGGETQYF
- | TRBD2 | TRBJ2-7 | TRBV20-1 | TGCAGTGCTAGATCTAGCGGGAACTCCTACGAGCAGTACTTC | CSARSSGNSYEQYF
many | - | TRBJ2-7 | TRBV28 | TGTGCCAGCAGTTTGAGGACGATAGCCTACGAGCAGTACTTC | CASSLRTIAYEQYF
many | TRBD2 | TRBJ2-7 | TRBV28 | TGTGCCACCTCCCCTGGACTAGCGGGAGGGTACGAGCAGTACTTC | CATSPGLAGGYEQYF
few | - | TRBJ2-7 | TRBV4-1 | TGCGCCAGCAGCCAAATAGGGACTTCTTCCTACGAGCAGTACTTC | CASSQIGTSSYEQYF
few | TRBD1 | TRBJ2-7 | TRBV5-1 | TGCGCCAGCAGCACTGACAGGGGGCAGGATGAGCAGTACTTC | CASSTDRGQDEQYF